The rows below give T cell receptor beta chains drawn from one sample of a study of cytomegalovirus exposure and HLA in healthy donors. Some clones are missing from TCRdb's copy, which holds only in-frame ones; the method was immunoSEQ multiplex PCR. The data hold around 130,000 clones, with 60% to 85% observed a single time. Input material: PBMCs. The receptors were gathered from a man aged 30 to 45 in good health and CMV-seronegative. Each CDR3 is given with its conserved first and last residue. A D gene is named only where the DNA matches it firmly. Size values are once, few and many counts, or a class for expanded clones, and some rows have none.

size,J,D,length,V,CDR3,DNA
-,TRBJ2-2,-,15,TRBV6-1,CASSESAEGTGELFF,TGTGCCAGCAGTGAATCTGCGGAGGGCACCGGGGAGCTGTTTTTT
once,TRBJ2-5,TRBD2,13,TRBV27,CASSAGVAETQYF,TGTGCCAGCTCAGCGGGAGTGGCCGAGACCCAGTACTTC
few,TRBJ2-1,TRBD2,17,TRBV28,CASSTGTSGTVGNEQFF,TGTGCCAGCAGTACTGGGACTAGCGGGACGGTAGGCAATGAGCAGTTCTTC
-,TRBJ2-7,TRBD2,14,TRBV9,CASSVSGRAGEQYF,TGTGCCAGCAGCGTTAGCGGGAGGGCCGGCGAGCAGTACTTC
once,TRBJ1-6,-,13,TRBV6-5,CASLGQINSPLHF,TGTGCCAGCCTGGGACAAATAAATTCACCCCTCCACTTT
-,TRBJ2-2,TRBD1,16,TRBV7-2,CASSLRDRGFGGELFF,TGTGCCAGCAGCCTGCGGGACAGGGGGTTCGGCGGGGAGCTGTTTTTT
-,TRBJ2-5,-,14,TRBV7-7,CASSQRRFAETQYF,TGTGCTAGCAGCCAGAGGAGGTTTGCTGAGACCCAGTACTTC
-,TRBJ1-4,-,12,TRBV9,CASSPSNEKLFF,TGTGCCAGCAGCCCCTCCAATGAAAAACTGTTTTTT
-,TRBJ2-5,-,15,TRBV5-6,CASSLSGARQETQYF,TGTGCCAGCAGCTTGAGTGGGGCCAGGCAAGAGACCCAGTACTTC
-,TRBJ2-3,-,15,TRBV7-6,CASSLLGQSTDTQYF,TGTGCCAGCAGCTTATTAGGACAGAGCACAGATACGCAGTATTTT
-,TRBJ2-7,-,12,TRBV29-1,CSVEVHDYEQYF,TGCAGCGTTGAAGTACATGACTACGAGCAGTACTTC
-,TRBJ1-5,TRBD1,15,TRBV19,CASTRDRGYSQPQHF,TGTGCCAGTACTCGGGACAGGGGATATAGTCAGCCCCAGCATTTT
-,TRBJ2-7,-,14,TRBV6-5,CASSLTTTDMKQYF,TGTGCCAGCAGTTTAACTACCACGGACATGAAGCAGTACTTC
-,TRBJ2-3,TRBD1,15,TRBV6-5,CASSPRQGASDTQYF,TGTGCCAGCAGCCCCCGACAGGGGGCATCAGATACGCAGTATTTT
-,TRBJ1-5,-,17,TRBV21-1,CASSKYVGAAGNQPQHF,TGTGCCAGCAGCAAATACGTGGGGGCCGCCGGCAATCAGCCCCAGCATTTT
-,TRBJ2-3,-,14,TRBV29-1,CSVSAALPPDTQYF,TGCAGCGTCTCGGCGGCCCTTCCGCCAGATACGCAGTATTTT
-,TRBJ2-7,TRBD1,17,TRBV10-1,CASSDDAGTGATYEQYF,TGCGCCAGCAGTGATGACGCCGGGACAGGGGCCACCTACGAGCAGTACTTC
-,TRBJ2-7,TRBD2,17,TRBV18,CASSPRGGTSIDYEQYF,TGTGCCAGCTCACCACGGGGAGGGACTAGCATTGACTACGAGCAGTACTTC
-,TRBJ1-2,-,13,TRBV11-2,CASSLSSGYGYTF,TGTGCCAGCAGCTTAAGCAGCGGCTATGGCTACACCTTC
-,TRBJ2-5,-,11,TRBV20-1,CSAREGETQYF,TGCAGTGCTAGGGAGGGGGAGACCCAGTACTTC
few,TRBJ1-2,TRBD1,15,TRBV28,CASSLSTTGGYGYTF,TGTGCCAGCAGTTTAAGCACGACAGGGGGCTATGGCTACACCTTC
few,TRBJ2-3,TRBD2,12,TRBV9,CASSAGRDTQYF,TGTGCCAGCAGCGCCGGGAGGGATACGCAGTATTTT
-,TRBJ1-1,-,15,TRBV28,CASSLGPPMNTEAFF,TGTGCCAGCAGTTTGGGGCCGCCAATGAACACTGAAGCTTTCTTT
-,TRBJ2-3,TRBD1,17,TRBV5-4,CASSPNAGQGRTDTQYF,TGTGCCAGCAGCCCAAACGCAGGACAGGGTCGCACAGATACGCAGTATTTT
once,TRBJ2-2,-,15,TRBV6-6,CASSLPSGDTGELFF,TGTGCCAGCAGCCTCCCGAGTGGTGATACCGGGGAGCTGTTTTTT
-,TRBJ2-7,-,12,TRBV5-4,CASSLDRYEQYF,TGTGCCAGCAGCTTGGACAGGTACGAGCAGTACTTC
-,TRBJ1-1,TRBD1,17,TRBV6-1,CASSAGTGLVLNTEAFF,TGTGCCAGCAGTGCCGGGACAGGGTTAGTCTTGAACACTGAAGCTTTCTTT
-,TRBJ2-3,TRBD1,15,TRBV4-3,CASSQEDRGTDTQYF,TGCGCCAGCAGCCAGGAGGACAGGGGCACAGATACGCAGTATTTT
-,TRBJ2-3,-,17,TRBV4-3,CASSQASSGTVTDTQYF,TGCGCCAGCAGCCAAGCTAGTAGCGGAACCGTCACAGATACGCAGTATTTT
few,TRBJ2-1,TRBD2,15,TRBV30,CAWDRLAGVLGEQFF,TGTGCCTGGGATCGACTAGCGGGAGTTCTGGGTGAGCAGTTCTTC
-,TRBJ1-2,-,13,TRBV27,CASSFEANYGYTF,TGTGCCAGCAGTTTTGAGGCTAACTATGGCTACACCTTC
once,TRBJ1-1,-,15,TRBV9,CASSVLLPGNTEAFF,TGTGCCAGCAGCGTACTTCTCCCAGGGAACACTGAAGCTTTCTTT
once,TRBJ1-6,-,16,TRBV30,CAWSGGWSSYNSPLHF,TGTGCCTGGAGTGGCGGGTGGAGCTCCTATAATTCACCCCTCCACTTT
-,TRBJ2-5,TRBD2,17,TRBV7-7,CASSLGALAGPQETQYF,TGTGCTAGCAGCTTAGGTGCCCTAGCGGGGCCACAAGAGACCCAGTACTTC
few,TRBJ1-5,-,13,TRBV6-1,CASLEGHNQPQHF,TGTGCCAGCTTAGAGGGCCACAATCAGCCCCAGCATTTT
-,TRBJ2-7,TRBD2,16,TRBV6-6,CASSYSTSGRTYEQYF,TGTGCCAGCAGTTACTCTACTAGCGGGAGAACCTACGAGCAGTACTTC
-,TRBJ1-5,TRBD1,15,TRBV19,CASIRDRASNQPQHF,TGTGCCAGTATCCGGGACAGAGCCAGCAATCAGCCCCAGCATTTT
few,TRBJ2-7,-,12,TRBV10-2,CASSESGEEQYF,TGCGCCAGCAGTGAGTCAGGGGAAGAGCAGTACTTC
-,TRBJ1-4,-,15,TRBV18,CASSDEAATNEKLFF,TGTGCCAGCTCGGACGAAGCGGCAACTAATGAAAAACTGTTTTTT
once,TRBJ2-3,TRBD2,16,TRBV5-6,CASSLALAGGVDTQYF,TGTGCCAGCAGCTTGGCACTAGCGGGGGGTGTAGATACGCAGTATTTT
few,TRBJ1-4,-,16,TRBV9,CASSVGRSATNEKLFF,TGTGCCAGCAGCGTCGGCAGGTCCGCAACTAATGAAAAACTGTTTTTT
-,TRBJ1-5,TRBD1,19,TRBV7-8,CASSGPGTAPTHSNQPQHF,TGTGCCAGCAGCGGACCCGGGACAGCCCCAACCCATAGCAATCAGCCCCAGCATTTT
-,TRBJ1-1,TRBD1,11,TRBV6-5,CASTGGAEAFF,TGTGCCAGCACAGGGGGCGCCGAGGCTTTCTTT
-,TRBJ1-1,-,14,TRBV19,CASSLMTGNTEAFF,TGTGCCAGTAGTCTCATGACAGGGAACACTGAAGCTTTCTTT
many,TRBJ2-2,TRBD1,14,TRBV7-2,CASRTIDRVGELFF,TGTGCCAGCAGAACTATCGACAGGGTCGGGGAGCTGTTTTTT
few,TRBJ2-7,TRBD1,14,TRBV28,CASSTGTGAYEQYF,TGTGCCAGCAGTACCGGGACAGGGGCCTACGAGCAGTACTTC
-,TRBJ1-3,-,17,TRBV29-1,CSAWGIGQSASGNTIYF,TGCAGCGCTTGGGGTATCGGACAATCAGCGTCAGGAAACACCATATATTTT
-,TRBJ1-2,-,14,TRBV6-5,CASSYSDTPYGYTF,TGTGCCAGCAGTTACTCGGACACACCCTATGGCTACACCTTC
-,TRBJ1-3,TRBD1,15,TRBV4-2,CASSLTGEPGNTIYF,TGTGCCAGCAGCTTGACAGGGGAACCTGGAAACACCATATATTTT
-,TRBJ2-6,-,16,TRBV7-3,CASSTGTTHGANVLTF,TGTGCCAGCAGCACCGGGACAACCCACGGGGCCAACGTCCTGACTTTC
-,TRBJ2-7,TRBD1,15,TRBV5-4,CASSGTGTGFSEQYF,TGTGCCAGCAGCGGCACCGGGACAGGGTTTTCTGAGCAGTACTTC
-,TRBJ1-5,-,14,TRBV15,CATSRASVYQPQHF,TGTGCCACCAGCAGAGCGTCGGTCTATCAGCCCCAGCATTTT